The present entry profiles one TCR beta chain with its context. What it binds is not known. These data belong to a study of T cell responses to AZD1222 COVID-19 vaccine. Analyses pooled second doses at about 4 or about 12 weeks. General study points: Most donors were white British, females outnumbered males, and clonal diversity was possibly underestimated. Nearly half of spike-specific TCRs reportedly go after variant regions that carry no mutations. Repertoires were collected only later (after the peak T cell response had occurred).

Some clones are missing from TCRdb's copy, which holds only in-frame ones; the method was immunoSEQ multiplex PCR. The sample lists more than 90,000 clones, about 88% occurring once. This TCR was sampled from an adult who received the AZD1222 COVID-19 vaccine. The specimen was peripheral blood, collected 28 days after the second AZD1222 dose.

CDR3 residues: CASSLARSGSVTGELFF. CDR3 bases: TGCGCCAGCAGCTTGGCCCGTAGCGGGTCCGTCACCGGGGAGCTGTTTTTT. V gene TRBV5-1 combines with J gene TRBJ2-2, with 7 bases lining up with TRBD2. From germline, CDR1 is SGHRS and CDR2 YFSETQ. The CDR3 loop spans 17 amino acids. The J segment lost 4 bases and the V segment lost 0 bases, leaving 9 bases of the junction unmatched.